This T cell receptor (beta chain) was sequenced in a study of blood T cell repertoires in COVID-19. Across the study: There were acute and convalescent COVID-19 samples, and they came from the United States, Italy and Spain.

Assay used: immunoSEQ multiplex PCR; TCRdb lists only in-frame clones, some missing. This repertoire shows 90,000 to 95,000 clones, around 88% found once; its top ten account for about 8%. The sample consisted of peripheral blood. The sequence was obtained from a woman in her seventies with acute or convalescent COVID-19.

CDR3 loop: CASRWEGFNSPLHF. CDR3 in DNA: TGTGCCAGCAGATGGGAGGGTTTCAATTCACCCCTCCACTTT. The chain is built from TRBV6-5 and TRBJ1-6; no definite D call. This CDR3 is built from 14 residues. Germline CDR1 MNHEY, CDR2 SVGAGI. V lost 6 bases and J 7 bases, leaving 13 bases between the germline ends.